The next 7 T cell receptor beta chains were all read from a single sample in a study of cytomegalovirus exposure and HLA in healthy donors. The assay was immunoSEQ multiplex PCR, and TCRdb's table has in-frame clones only and misses some. The data contain a few hundred thousand clones, 80% to 90% of them singletons. The sequencing sample was made of PBMCs. The receptors were sampled from a woman aged 18-29 years in good health and CMV-seronegative.

This rearrangement joins TRBV28 to TRBJ2-7; 7 positions match TRBD1. This CDR3 spans 16 amino acids. Germline lookup yields CDR1 MDHEN and CDR2 SYDVKM. Trimming cost V 6 bases and J 6 bases; bases outside gene matches: 17. CDR3 protein: CASSPRTGAISTEQYF. DNA of the CDR3: TGTGCCAGCAGCCCCAGGACAGGAGCCATCTCTACCGAGCAGTACTTC.

The V and J genes are TRBV28 and TRBJ1-2, with 11 bases that match TRBD1. There are 14 residues in the CDR3. V lost 5 bases, J lost 7 bases, and 6 bases stayed unmatched. Germline CDR1 is MDHEN and CDR2 is SYDVKM. The CDR3 loop is CASSPRDRGAGYTF. The CDR3 region has the DNA TGTGCCAGCAGTCCCCGGGACAGGGGGGCTGGCTACACCTTC.

The chain is built from TRBV2 and TRBJ1-6; 8 nucleotides agree with TRBD1. CDR1 is SNHLY, CDR2 FYNNEI, per germline. The CDR3 extends over 14 amino acids. V trimming: 9 bases; J trimming: 7 bases; junction bases outside the gene matches: 8. CDR3 in DNA: TGTGCCAGTTCGATAAACAGGGGGAATTCACCCCTCCACTTT. Encoded protein: CASSINRGNSPLHF.

CDR3 loop: CASSYGGAGGGEQYF. The CDR3 bases are TGTGCCAGCAGTTACGGGGGGGCTGGGGGCGGCGAGCAGTACTTC. The chain has TRBV6-5 and TRBJ2-7; D may be TRBD2 (7 bases). Trimming pared 2 bases from V and 6 bases from J, leaving 17 bases between. CDR3 length: 15 amino acids. Germline CDR1 is MNHEY and CDR2 is SVGAGI.

This clone was counted a few times. This chain connects TRBV7-2 to TRBJ2-3, with D tentatively TRBD2 (6 bases). Trimming stripped 3 bases from V and 4 bases from J, with 17 bases between. This CDR3 region has 16 residues. The germline CDR1 and CDR2 sequences are SGHTA and FQGNSA. CDR3 sequence: CASSFRLRGLADTQYF. In DNA, the CDR3 is TGTGCCAGCAGCTTCCGTCTGCGGGGCCTGGCAGATACGCAGTATTTT.

The chain uses TRBV4-2 and TRBJ2-5; possible D gene TRBD2, 6 bases. Trimming pared 0 bases from V and 3 bases from J, leaving 17 bases between. Germline V CDR1 and CDR2: LGHNA, YNFKEQ. The CDR3 extends over 17 amino acids. Written as DNA, the CDR3 is TGTGCCAGCAGCCAAGACCCCGGCGGGACGGGTAAAGAGACCCAGTACTTC. Its translation is CASSQDPGGTGKETQYF.

The rearrangement joins TRBV27 to TRBJ2-1; 8 bases are shared with TRBD1. V was pared by 4 bases and J by 5 bases, with 10 bases of the junction left unmatched. CDR1 and CDR2 from the germline V gene are MNHEY and SMNVEV (reference sequence). This CDR3 is 16 amino acids long. The CDR3 loop reads CASSSSRTGINNEQFF. The CDR3 DNA reads as TGTGCCAGCAGTTCCTCCAGGACAGGGATTAACAATGAGCAGTTCTTC.